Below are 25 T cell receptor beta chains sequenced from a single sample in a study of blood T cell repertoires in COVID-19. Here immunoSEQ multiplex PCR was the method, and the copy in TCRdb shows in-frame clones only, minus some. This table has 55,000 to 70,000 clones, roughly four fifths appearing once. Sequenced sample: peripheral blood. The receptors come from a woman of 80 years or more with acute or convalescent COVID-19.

CDR3 coding DNA: TGTGCCAGCAGCAGAGGACAGGCGACCTCTGGAAACACCATATATTTT. This gives the protein CASSRGQATSGNTIYF. The chain recombines TRBV7-6 with TRBJ1-3, with 7 bases lining up with TRBD1. Germline V gene lookup returns CDR1 SGHVS and CDR2 FNYEAQ. V was pared by 5 bases and J by 0 bases, with 7 bases of the junction left unmatched. This CDR3 has 16 amino acids.

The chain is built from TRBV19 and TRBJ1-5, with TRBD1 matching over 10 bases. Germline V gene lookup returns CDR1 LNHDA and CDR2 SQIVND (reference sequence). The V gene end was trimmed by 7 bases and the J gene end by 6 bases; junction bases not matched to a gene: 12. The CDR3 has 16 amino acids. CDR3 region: CASTTPGQGPRQPQHF. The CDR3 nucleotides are TGTGCCAGTACCACCCCGGGACAGGGGCCCCGTCAGCCCCAGCATTTT.

The CDR3 nucleotides are TGTGCCAGCAGCCAATCTTCACTGACTAAACAGCCCCAGCATTTT. This translates into CASSQSSLTKQPQHF. The genes are TRBV16 and TRBJ1-5; D unclear. The germline V and J ends were trimmed by 0 bases and 7 bases, with 13 bases remaining between them. Per the germline V gene, CDR1 is KGHSY and CDR2 is FQNENV. The CDR3 length is 15 residues.

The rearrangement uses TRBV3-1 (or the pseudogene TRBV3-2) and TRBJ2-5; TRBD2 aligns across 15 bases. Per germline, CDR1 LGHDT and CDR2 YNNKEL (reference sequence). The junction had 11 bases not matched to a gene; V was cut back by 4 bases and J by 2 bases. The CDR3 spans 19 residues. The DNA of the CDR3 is TGTGCCAGCAGCCTCGGACTAGCGGGGGGGCACCGGAGTCAAGAGACCCAGTACTTC. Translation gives CASSLGLAGGHRSQETQYF.

CDR3 bases: TGTGCCAGCAGCAAATCCGGGACTAGAGGTGGGCGTGGGTCCTACAATGAGCAGTTCTTC. Amino acids: CASSKSGTRGGRGSYNEQFF. V usage is TRBV9 and J usage is TRBJ2-1; 8 nucleotides match TRBD2. V lost 4 bases and J lost 1; bases outside the gene matches: 19. The germline gives CDR1 SGDLS, CDR2 YYNGEE. This CDR3 has 20 residues.

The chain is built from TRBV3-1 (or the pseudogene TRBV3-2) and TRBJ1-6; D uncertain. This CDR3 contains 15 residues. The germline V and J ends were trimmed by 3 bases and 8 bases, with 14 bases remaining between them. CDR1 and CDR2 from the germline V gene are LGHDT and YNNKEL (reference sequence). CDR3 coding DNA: TGTGCCAGCAGCCATTCAGTCCCGAGGGATTCACCCCTCCACTTT. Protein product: CASSHSVPRDSPLHF.

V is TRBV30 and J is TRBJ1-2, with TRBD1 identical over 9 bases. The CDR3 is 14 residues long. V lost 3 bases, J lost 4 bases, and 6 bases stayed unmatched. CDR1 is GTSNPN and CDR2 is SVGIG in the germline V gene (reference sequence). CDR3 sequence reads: CAWRGTGMSYGYTF. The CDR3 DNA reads TGTGCCTGGAGGGGGACAGGGATGAGCTATGGCTACACCTTC.

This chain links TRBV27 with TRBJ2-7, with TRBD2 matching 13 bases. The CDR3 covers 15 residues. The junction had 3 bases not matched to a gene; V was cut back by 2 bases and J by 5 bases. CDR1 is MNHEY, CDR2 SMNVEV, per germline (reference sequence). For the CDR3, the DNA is TGTGCCAGCAGTTTAGGACTAGCGGGAGTTAACGAGCAGTACTTC. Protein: CASSLGLAGVNEQYF.

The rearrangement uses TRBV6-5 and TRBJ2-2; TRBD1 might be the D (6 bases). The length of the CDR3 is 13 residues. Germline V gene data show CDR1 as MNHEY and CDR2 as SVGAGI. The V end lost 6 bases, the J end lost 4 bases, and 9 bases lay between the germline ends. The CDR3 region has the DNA TGTGCCAGCAGGACACAGGGCACCGGGGAGCTGTTTTTT. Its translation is CASRTQGTGELFF.

The CDR3: CASSQAEAGNYGYTF. The CDR3 DNA follows: TGCGCCAGCAGCCAGGCAGAGGCCGGTAACTATGGCTACACCTTC. The chain is built from TRBV4-1 and TRBJ1-2; D unresolved. The CDR3 has 15 amino acids. The V end was cut by 3 bases, the J end by 1 base, with 12 bases between. Germline CDR1 reads MGHRA; CDR2 reads YSYEKL.

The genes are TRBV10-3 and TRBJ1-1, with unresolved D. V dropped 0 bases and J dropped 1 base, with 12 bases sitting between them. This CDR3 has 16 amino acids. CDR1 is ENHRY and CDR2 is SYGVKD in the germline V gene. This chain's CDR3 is CAISESGGLGNTEAFF. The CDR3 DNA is TGTGCCATCAGTGAGTCGGGCGGGCTTGGGAACACTGAAGCTTTCTTT.

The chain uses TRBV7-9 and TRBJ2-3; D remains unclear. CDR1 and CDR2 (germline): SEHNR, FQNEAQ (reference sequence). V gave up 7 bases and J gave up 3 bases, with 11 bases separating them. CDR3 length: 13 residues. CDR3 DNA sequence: TGTGCCAGCACCGAGTCGCCGACAGATACGCAGTATTTT. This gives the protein CASTESPTDTQYF.

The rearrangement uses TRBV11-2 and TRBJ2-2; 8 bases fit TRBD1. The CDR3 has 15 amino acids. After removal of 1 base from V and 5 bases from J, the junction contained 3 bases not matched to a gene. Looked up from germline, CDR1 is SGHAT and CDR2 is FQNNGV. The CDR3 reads CASSLGQGATGELFF. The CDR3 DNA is TGTGCCAGCAGCTTAGGGCAGGGGGCAACCGGGGAGCTGTTTTTT.

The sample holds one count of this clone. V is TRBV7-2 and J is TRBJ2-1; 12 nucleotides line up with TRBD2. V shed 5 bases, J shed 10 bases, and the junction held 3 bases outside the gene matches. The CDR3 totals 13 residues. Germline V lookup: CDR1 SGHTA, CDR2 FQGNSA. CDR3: CASSRGLAGEQFF. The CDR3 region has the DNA TGTGCCAGCAGCCGGGGACTAGCGGGCGAGCAGTTCTTC.

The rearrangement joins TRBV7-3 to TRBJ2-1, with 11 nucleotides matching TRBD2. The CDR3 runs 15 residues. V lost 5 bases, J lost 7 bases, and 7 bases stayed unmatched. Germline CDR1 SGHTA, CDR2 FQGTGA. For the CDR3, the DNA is TGTGCCAGCAGCAGGACGGTAGCGGGAGGGAATGAGCAGTTCTTC. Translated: CASSRTVAGGNEQFF. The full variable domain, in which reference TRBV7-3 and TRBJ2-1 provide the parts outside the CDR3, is GAGVSQTPSNKVTEKGKYVELRCDPISGHTALYWYRQSLGQGPEFLIYFQGTGAADDSGLPNDRFFAVRPEGSVSTLKIQRTERGDSAVYLCASSRTVAGGNEQFFGPGTRLTVL.

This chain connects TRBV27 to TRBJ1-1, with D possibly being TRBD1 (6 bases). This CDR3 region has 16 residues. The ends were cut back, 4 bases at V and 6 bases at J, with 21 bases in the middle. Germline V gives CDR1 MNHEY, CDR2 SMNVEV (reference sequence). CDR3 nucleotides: TGTGCCAGCAGTTCTTACCTCCGACAGGAACGTCCTGAAGCTTTCTTT. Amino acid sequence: CASSSYLRQERPEAFF.

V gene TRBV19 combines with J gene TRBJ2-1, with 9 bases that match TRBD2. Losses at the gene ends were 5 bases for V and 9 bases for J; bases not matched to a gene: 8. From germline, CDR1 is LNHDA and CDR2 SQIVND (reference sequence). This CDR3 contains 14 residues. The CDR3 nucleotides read TGTGCCAGTAGTTTGGCGGGAGGGACAATTGAGCAGTTCTTC. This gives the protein CASSLAGGTIEQFF.

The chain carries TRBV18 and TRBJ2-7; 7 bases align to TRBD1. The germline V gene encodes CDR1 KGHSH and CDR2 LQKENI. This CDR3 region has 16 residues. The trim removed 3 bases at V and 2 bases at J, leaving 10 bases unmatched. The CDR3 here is CASSPPDRAGPYEQYF. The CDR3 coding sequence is TGTGCCAGCTCACCGCCCGACAGGGCAGGCCCCTACGAGCAGTACTTC.

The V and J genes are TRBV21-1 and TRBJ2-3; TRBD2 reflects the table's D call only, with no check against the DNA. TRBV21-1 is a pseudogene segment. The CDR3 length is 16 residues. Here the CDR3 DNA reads TGTGCCAGCAGCAAAGCGGGACTAGCGGGAACAGATACGCAGTATTTT. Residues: CASSKAGLAGTDTQYF.

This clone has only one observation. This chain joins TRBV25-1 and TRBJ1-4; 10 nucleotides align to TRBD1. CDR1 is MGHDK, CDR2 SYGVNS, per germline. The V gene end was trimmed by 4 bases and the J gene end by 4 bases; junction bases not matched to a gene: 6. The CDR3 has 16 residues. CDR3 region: CASSADRGGLNEKLFF. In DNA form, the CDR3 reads TGTGCCAGCAGTGCGGACAGGGGGGGTCTTAATGAAAAACTGTTTTTT. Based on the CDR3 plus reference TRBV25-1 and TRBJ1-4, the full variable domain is EADIYQTPRYLVIGTGKKITLECSQTMGHDKMYWYQQDPGMELHLIHYSYGVNSTEKGDLSSESTVSRIRTEHFPLTLESARPSHTSQYLCASSADRGGLNEKLFFGSGTQLSVL.

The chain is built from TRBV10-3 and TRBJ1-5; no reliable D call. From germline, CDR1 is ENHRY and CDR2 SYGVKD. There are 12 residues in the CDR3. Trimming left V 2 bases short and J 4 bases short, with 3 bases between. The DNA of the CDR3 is TGTGCCATCAGTGAGCAGAATCAGCCCCAGCATTTT. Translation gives CAISEQNQPQHF.

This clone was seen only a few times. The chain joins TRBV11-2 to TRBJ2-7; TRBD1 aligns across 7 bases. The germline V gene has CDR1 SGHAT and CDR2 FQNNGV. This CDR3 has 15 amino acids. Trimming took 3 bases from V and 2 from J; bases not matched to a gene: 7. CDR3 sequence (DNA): TGTGCCAGCAGCTTGAGCCGGGACAGACCCTACGAGCAGTACTTC. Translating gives CASSLSRDRPYEQYF.

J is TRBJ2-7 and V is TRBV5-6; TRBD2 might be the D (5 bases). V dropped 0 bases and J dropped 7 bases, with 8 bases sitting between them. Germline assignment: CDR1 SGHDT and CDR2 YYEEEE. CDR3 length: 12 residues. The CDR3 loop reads CASSLGGLEQYF. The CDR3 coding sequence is TGTGCCAGCAGCTTGGGAGGGTTGGAGCAGTACTTC.

Here the CDR3 reads CAGFATGHTF. CDR3 sequence (DNA): TGTGCCGGATTTGCCACAGGACACACCTTC. The rearrangement uses TRBV30 and TRBJ1-2; D may be TRBD1 (5 bases). This CDR3 is built from 10 residues. V was shortened by 8 bases and J by 12 bases, with 16 bases between the two germline ends. CDR1 is GTSNPN, CDR2 SVGIG, per germline (reference sequence).

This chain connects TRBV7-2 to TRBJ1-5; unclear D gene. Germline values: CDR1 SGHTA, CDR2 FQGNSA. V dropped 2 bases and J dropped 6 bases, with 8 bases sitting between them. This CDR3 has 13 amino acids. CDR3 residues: CASSLQSGQPQHF. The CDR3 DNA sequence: TGTGCCAGCAGCTTACAATCGGGTCAGCCCCAGCATTTT. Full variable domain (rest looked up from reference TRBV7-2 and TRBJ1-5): GAGVSQSPSNKVTEKGKDVELRCDPISGHTALYWYRQSLGQGLEFLIYFQGNSAPDKSGLPSDRFSAERTGGSVSTLTIQRTQQEDSAVYLCASSLQSGQPQHFGDGTRLSIL.